One sample yielded the 4 T cell receptor beta chains listed below, sequenced in a study of response to subunit inactivated influenza vaccine. TCRdb re-called the RT-PCR reads through MiXCR, storing one row per CDR3 protein. The data contain about 240,000 distinct CDR3 sequences, roughly an eighth of them seen just once; the ten biggest clones take up under 10%. Here the sequenced sample was non-naive T cells sorted from PBMCs, taken approximately 15 days before vaccination. The receptors were gathered from a man aged 50-59 years who received an inactivated influenza vaccine.

The chain has TRBV10-3 and TRBJ1-5, with 7 bases identical to TRBD1. The V and J ends lost 5 bases and 5 bases, in that order; junction bases with no gene match: 3. Germline V CDR1 and CDR2: ENHRY, SYGVKD. There are 13 residues in the CDR3. CDR3 amino acids: CAISKTGDQPQHF. CDR3 DNA sequence: TGTGCCATCAGTAAAACAGGGGATCAGCCCCAGCATTTT.

The chain links TRBV18 to TRBJ2-2, with a tentative D call TRBD2 (5 bases). Deletions cut 2 bases from V and 5 bases from J, with 15 bases between. Germline lookup yields CDR1 KGHSH and CDR2 LQKENI. The CDR3 loop spans 16 amino acids. CDR3 nucleotide sequence: TGTGCCAGCTCACCAAACAGTGTCGGGGTGACCGGGGAGCTGTTTTTT. It is translated as CASSPNSVGVTGELFF. Full variable domain (rest looked up from reference TRBV18 and TRBJ2-2): NAGVMQNPRHLVRRRGQEARLRCSPMKGHSHVYWYRQLPEEGLKFMVYLQKENIIDESGMPKERFSAEFPKEGPSILRIQQVVRGDSAAYFCASSPNSVGVTGELFFGEGSRLTVL.

J is TRBJ1-5 and V is TRBV5-1, with D possibly matching TRBD1 (5 bases). In germline, CDR1 is SGHRS, CDR2 YFSETQ. Trimming removed 0 bases from V and 0 bases from J, with 10 bases in between. The CDR3 is made up of 16 amino acids. The DNA for the CDR3 is TGCGCCAGCAGCTTGGCGGGGGGTTTTAGCAATCAGCCCCAGCATTTT. It translates to CASSLAGGFSNQPQHF.

V usage is TRBV28 and J usage is TRBJ2-5; 13 bases map to TRBD2. Germline V lookup: CDR1 MDHEN, CDR2 SYDVKM. The CDR3 is 15 amino acids. V was pared by 6 bases and J by 3 bases, with 4 bases of the junction left unmatched. This chain's CDR3 is CASSPGTSGEETQYF. The CDR3 coding sequence is TGTGCCAGCAGCCCCGGGACTAGCGGGGAAGAGACCCAGTACTTC.